Sequencing of this TCR beta chain was carried out in a study of control samples from healthy donors and cancer patients. The germline V gene encodes CDR1 MDHEN and CDR2 SYDVKM. The CDR3 runs to 13 residues. V was shortened by 4 bases and J by 5 bases, with 8 bases between the two germline ends. Profiling relied on immunoSEQ multiplex PCR, and the TCRdb table lists in-frame clones only, not all of them. The sample includes 100,000 to 150,000 clones, about nine tenths of them seen just once. The chain carries TRBV28 and TRBJ1-4; the D is unclear. The TCR sequence derives from a man aged 18 to 30 in good health. What was sequenced was blood. The CDR3 is CASSWETNEKLFF. The CDR3 nucleotides read TGTGCCAGCAGTTGGGAGACGAATGAAAAACTGTTTTTT.